The entry below gives a single TCR beta chain sequence along with its context. This entry is derived from a study of blood T cell repertoires in COVID-19. At the level of the study: The United States, Italy and Spain provided the acute and convalescent COVID-19 samples.

Per the study methods: Quantification of nucleated cells was approximated via reference gene primer amplification. Produced via immunoSEQ multiplex PCR; TCRdb's table is partial and in-frame only. The V and J calls and the clone size are those of that table, but D and trimming were determined from the DNA. The sample has approximately 280,000 clones; approximately 89% are singletons. V shed 2 bases, J shed 5 bases, and the junction held 6 bases outside the gene matches. There are 15 residues in the CDR3. From germline, CDR1 is KGHSH and CDR2 LQKENI. The specimen sequenced was peripheral blood. The receptor was derived from a woman in her sixties with acute or convalescent COVID-19. The chain links TRBV18 to TRBJ2-1; the match to TRBD2 covers 7 bases. CDR3 protein: CASSPARGSDNEQFF. CDR3 coding DNA: TGTGCCAGCTCACCAGCCCGCGGGAGTGACAATGAGCAGTTCTTC.